This is a list of T cell receptor beta chains from one sample in a study of blood T cells in healthy people across ages. TCRdb used MiXCR to reprocess the 5' RACE reads, holding one entry per CDR3 protein. The sample includes 600,000 to 1,000,000 distinct CDR3 sequences, 20% to 25% of them seen just once. This sample also belongs to another study, concerning T cells of mothers and their children.

Specimen: blood. Receptors were obtained from a boy aged 10-17 years in good health. Each CDR3 is given with its conserved first and last residue. Each record gives: clone size, V gene, CDR3 protein. Rows may omit the clone size; those that give it use once, few, many or a size class.

clone size: few; V gene: TRBV6-5; CDR3 protein: CASSPGGHTEAFF
clone size: .; V gene: TRBV7-2; CDR3 protein: CASSPGLAGHTGELFF
clone size: few; V gene: TRBV20-1; CDR3 protein: CSARGLQGGADTQYF
clone size: .; V gene: TRBV6-2/TRBV6-3; CDR3 protein: CASSYGEETQYF
clone size: .; V gene: TRBV3-1; CDR3 protein: CASSQVTEYGCTF
clone size: .; V gene: TRBV28; CDR3 protein: CASRPTGTSGDRTDTQYF
clone size: few; V gene: TRBV9; CDR3 protein: CASSVPGTGGEQFF
clone size: .; V gene: TRBV2; CDR3 protein: CASLRLETQYF
clone size: few; V gene: TRBV6-7; CDR3 protein: CASLGRDSETYEQYF
clone size: few; V gene: TRBV3-1; CDR3 protein: CASSPVPGTEAFF
clone size: .; V gene: TRBV20-1; CDR3 protein: CSAWGRTDTQYF
clone size: .; V gene: TRBV27; CDR3 protein: CASGTQETQYF
clone size: .; V gene: TRBV4-2; CDR3 protein: CASTMDRTGAQTQYF
clone size: .; V gene: TRBV20-1; CDR3 protein: CSATKPLAGAYVDEQFF
clone size: .; V gene: TRBV28; CDR3 protein: CASTRDASYEQYF
clone size: few; V gene: TRBV10-3; CDR3 protein: CAISEQDSSYEQYF
clone size: few; V gene: TRBV29-1; CDR3 protein: CSDTQGTNEQFF
clone size: few; V gene: TRBV13; CDR3 protein: CASSPLFYEQYF
clone size: .; V gene: TRBV5-6; CDR3 protein: CASSLAEGSGSNEQFF
clone size: .; V gene: TRBV6-5; CDR3 protein: CASSGTDGSEKLFF
clone size: many; V gene: TRBV9; CDR3 protein: CASSVATEPQYF
clone size: few; V gene: TRBV21-1; CDR3 protein: CASSKDPTGDTQETQYF
clone size: .; V gene: TRBV29-1; CDR3 protein: CSVEVPRGGTGELFF
clone size: .; V gene: TRBV20-1; CDR3 protein: CSARAGGMETQYF
clone size: .; V gene: TRBV15; CDR3 protein: CATSRDVGLASTDTQYF
clone size: once; V gene: TRBV18; CDR3 protein: CASSPDPGGTQYF